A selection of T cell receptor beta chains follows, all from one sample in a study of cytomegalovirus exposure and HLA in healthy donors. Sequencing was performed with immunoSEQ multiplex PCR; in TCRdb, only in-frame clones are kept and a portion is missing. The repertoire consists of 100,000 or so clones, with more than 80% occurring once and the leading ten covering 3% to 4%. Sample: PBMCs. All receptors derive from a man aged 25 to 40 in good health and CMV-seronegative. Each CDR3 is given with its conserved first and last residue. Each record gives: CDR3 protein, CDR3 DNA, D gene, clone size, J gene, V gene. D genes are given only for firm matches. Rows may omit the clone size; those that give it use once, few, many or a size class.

CASSLFGLGIDTQYF,TGTGCCAGCAGCTTATTTGGACTAGGTATAGATACGCAGTATTTT,TRBD2,NA,TRBJ2-3,TRBV7-8
CASSFGGSLNTEAFF,TGCGCCAGCAGCTTTGGAGGTTCCCTGAACACTGAAGCTTTCTTT,NA,NA,TRBJ1-1,TRBV5-1
CASSPAEIEQFF,TGTGCCAGCAGCCCTGCGGAGATTGAGCAGTTCTTC,NA,once,TRBJ2-1,TRBV7-2
CASSDGGGGLNEQFF,TGTGCCAGCAGTGATGGGGGGGGCGGGCTTAATGAGCAGTTCTTC,NA,NA,TRBJ2-1,TRBV6-1
CAWLTSGPYEQYF,TGTGCCTGGTTGACTAGCGGGCCCTACGAGCAGTACTTC,TRBD2,once,TRBJ2-7,TRBV30
CAIRAGQASYEQYF,TGTGCCATCAGAGCGGGACAGGCTTCCTACGAGCAGTACTTC,NA,NA,TRBJ2-7,TRBV10-3
CASSQVTGGLNQPQHF,TGCGCCAGCAGCCAAGTAACAGGGGGTTTGAATCAGCCCCAGCATTTT,TRBD1,NA,TRBJ1-5,TRBV4-1
CASSLGGAGSPLHF,TGTGCCAGCAGTTTGGGAGGGGCAGGTTCACCCCTCCACTTT,NA,NA,TRBJ1-6,TRBV27
CSASTYTEAFF,TGCAGTGCTAGTACTTACACTGAAGCTTTCTTT,NA,NA,TRBJ1-1,TRBV20-1
CASSSTSGQETQYF,TGTGCCAGCAGTTCAACTAGCGGCCAAGAGACCCAGTACTTC,TRBD2,NA,TRBJ2-5,TRBV28
CASSPGLAAETQYF,TGTGCCAGCAGCCCTGGACTAGCGGCTGAGACCCAGTACTTC,TRBD2,NA,TRBJ2-5,TRBV7-9
CSVGGRYRANTEAFF,TGCAGCGTTGGAGGGCGATACAGGGCGAACACTGAAGCTTTCTTT,NA,NA,TRBJ1-1,TRBV29-1
CASSHGGEQYF,TGCGCCAGCAGCCACGGCGGCGAGCAGTACTTC,NA,NA,TRBJ2-7,TRBV4-1
CASSLDGGANTQYF,TGTGCCAGCAGCTTGGACGGGGGGGCGAATACGCAGTATTTT,TRBD2,NA,TRBJ2-3,TRBV11-2
CAWGGPATGISYEQYF,TGTGCCTGGGGGGGTCCAGCGACAGGGATATCCTACGAGCAGTACTTC,TRBD1,NA,TRBJ2-7,TRBV30
CAGGKRVVTGELFF,TGTGCTGGGGGGAAAAGGGTAGTTACCGGGGAGCTGTTTTTT,NA,NA,TRBJ2-2,TRBV30
CASSATSGRADTQYF,TGTGCCAGCAGCGCTACTAGCGGGAGGGCTGATACGCAGTATTTT,TRBD2,NA,TRBJ2-3,TRBV6-4
CASSESADTQYF,TGTGCCAGCAGTGAGAGCGCGGATACGCAGTATTTT,NA,NA,TRBJ2-3,TRBV2
CASTTTSATGELFF,TGTGCCAGCACCACAACTAGCGCCACCGGGGAGCTGTTTTTT,TRBD2,NA,TRBJ2-2,TRBV28
CSVSTLRTGDPITYEQYF,TGCAGCGTTTCAACCTTAAGGACAGGGGATCCGATAACTTACGAGCAGTACTTC,TRBD1,NA,TRBJ2-7,TRBV29-1
CASSSGRDEQYF,TGTGCCAGCAGCAGCGGGAGGGACGAGCAGTACTTC,TRBD2,NA,TRBJ2-7,TRBV7-6
CAWSLWENKYF,TGTGCCTGGAGTTTGTGGGAGAATAAGTACTTC,NA,NA,TRBJ2-5,TRBV30
CASSDGDRGSTEAFF,TGTGCCAGCAGCGACGGGGACAGGGGGTCCACTGAAGCTTTCTTT,TRBD1,NA,TRBJ1-1,TRBV9
CASTDRAPTEAFF,TGTGCCAGTACGGACAGGGCCCCAACTGAAGCTTTCTTT,TRBD1,NA,TRBJ1-1,TRBV19
CASSGDRAKQYF,TGTGCCAGCAGCGGCGACAGGGCCAAGCAGTACTTC,TRBD1,once,TRBJ2-7,TRBV13
CASSRGTSGAHEQYF,TGCGCCAGCAGCAGGGGAACTAGCGGGGCACACGAGCAGTACTTC,TRBD2,NA,TRBJ2-7,TRBV5-1
CAWSLAGGQETQYF,TGTGCCTGGAGTCTAGCGGGGGGTCAAGAGACCCAGTACTTC,TRBD2,NA,TRBJ2-5,TRBV30
CASSLVQGFGVGEAFF,TGCGCCAGCAGCTTGGTACAGGGGTTTGGGGTGGGGGAAGCTTTCTTT,TRBD1,NA,TRBJ1-1,TRBV5-1
CASSQDLAGLYNEQFF,TGTGCCAGCAGCCAAGACCTAGCGGGGCTCTACAATGAGCAGTTCTTC,TRBD2,few,TRBJ2-1,TRBV4-2
CAWETGVNQPQHF,TGTGCCTGGGAAACAGGGGTCAATCAGCCCCAGCATTTT,TRBD1,NA,TRBJ1-5,TRBV30
CSVRQAYTEAFF,TGCAGCGTTCGGCAGGCGTACACTGAAGCTTTCTTT,NA,NA,TRBJ1-1,TRBV29-1
CASSLDSGGQYTEAFF,TGTGCCAGCAGCTTGGATTCGGGGGGACAATACACTGAAGCTTTCTTT,NA,NA,TRBJ1-1,TRBV5-4
CASSVDGRSYEQYF,TGTGCCAGCAGCGTAGATGGCCGAAGCTACGAGCAGTACTTC,NA,NA,TRBJ2-7,TRBV9
CASSQDPQSGSNNEQFF,TGCGCCAGCAGCCAAGATCCCCAAAGCGGGAGTAACAATGAGCAGTTCTTC,TRBD2,NA,TRBJ2-1,TRBV4-3
CASSPPGQGLAGAGELFF,TGTGCCAGCAGCCCTCCGGGACAGGGACTAGCGGGAGCCGGGGAGCTGTTTTTT,TRBD2,NA,TRBJ2-2,TRBV5-6
CASSFTGGAASYGNQPQHF,TGTGCCAGCAGCTTTACAGGGGGCGCAGCATCGTATGGCAATCAGCCCCAGCATTTT,TRBD1,NA,TRBJ1-5,TRBV13
CSVGTGGGEQYF,TGCAGCGTCGGGACAGGGGGAGGCGAGCAGTACTTC,TRBD1,NA,TRBJ2-7,TRBV29-1